Listed below are T cell receptor beta chains from one sample, sequenced in a study of CD8+ T cells in alopecia areata. Measured with immunoSEQ multiplex PCR; TCRdb has only the in-frame clones, and not every one. This table has around 200,000 clones, 50% to 65% appearing once. The input for sequencing was CD8+ T cells sorted from blood, taken at week 24, from a patient treated with tofacitinib. These receptors all come from a human donor with alopecia areata. The CDR3 runs from the conserved cysteine through the conserved F or W. Fields, in order: D gene, CDR3 length, V gene, J gene, clone size, CDR3 DNA, CDR3 protein. D genes are given only for firm matches. Not all rows give a size; the values are once, few, many and, for expanded clones, a class.

>TRBD2|13|TRBV27|TRBJ2-5|NA
TGTGCCAGCATGGGGGGGGAAAAAGAGACCCAGTACTTC
CASMGGEKETQYF
>TRBD1|15|TRBV30|TRBJ1-5|NA
TGTGCCTGGAGTGACGGACAGGGGATTAATCAGCCCCAGCATTTT
CAWSDGQGINQPQHF
>NA|15|TRBV13|TRBJ2-7|few
TGTGCCAGCAGCTCGCGGAAGGGTGGCTTTAGCGAGCAGTACTTC
CASSSRKGGFSEQYF
>NA|15|TRBV6-6|TRBJ2-3|NA
TGTGCCAGCAGTTACGAGGCAGGGACCACAGATACGCAGTATTTT
CASSYEAGTTDTQYF
>NA|13|TRBV13|TRBJ1-1|NA
TGTGCCAGCAGCTTGGGAATGAACACTGAAGCTTTCTTT
CASSLGMNTEAFF
>NA|12|TRBV29-1|TRBJ1-2|NA
TGCAGCGTTATTGATCCCCGAGGTGGCTACACCTTC
CSVIDPRGGYTF
>TRBD2|18|TRBV9|TRBJ2-3|few
TGTGCCAGCAGCGAGACTAGCGGGGGACCTAGGGTCACAGATACGCAGTATTTT
CASSETSGGPRVTDTQYF
>NA|15|TRBV29-1|TRBJ2-3|NA
TGCAGCGTTGAGGAAGACCTACCCCCCACAGATACGCAGTATTTT
CSVEEDLPPTDTQYF
>NA|15|TRBV5-1|TRBJ2-4|few
TGCGCCAGCAGCGTAGAAGTCCCCTTTCAGGACATTCAGTACTTC
CASSVEVPFQDIQYF
>NA|15|TRBV4-1|TRBJ2-7|NA
TGCGCCAGCAGCCTCCGGGACACACCGTCCTACGAGCAGTACTTC
CASSLRDTPSYEQYF
>TRBD1|14|TRBV2|TRBJ2-1|NA
TGTGCCCGTGGGGACAGCCCAACCTACAATGAGCAGTTCTTC
CARGDSPTYNEQFF
>NA|15|TRBV6-5|TRBJ2-2|NA
TGTGCCAGCAGTATAATGGGAGGGAACACCGGGGAGCTGTTTTTT
CASSIMGGNTGELFF
>NA|15|TRBV10-3|TRBJ2-5|few
TGTGCCATCAGTGACCCCAGGCAGATCCAAGAGACCCAGTACTTC
CAISDPRQIQETQYF
>NA|13|TRBV10-3|TRBJ2-7|few
TGTGCCATCAGTGAAGGACAGTCCTACGAGCAGTACTTC
CAISEGQSYEQYF
>TRBD1|15|TRBV7-9|TRBJ1-1|few
TGTGCCAGCGAGACAGGGGAAGGCGGGGACCCTGAAGCTTTCTTT
CASETGEGGDPEAFF
>NA|13|TRBV30|TRBJ1-1|once
TGTGCCTGGAGCCTGTTAAGAGGGACTGAAGCTTTCTTT
CAWSLLRGTEAFF
>TRBD1|16|TRBV9|TRBJ2-6|NA
TGTGCCAGCAGGCGGACAGGGGACTCTGGGGCCAACGTCCTGACTTTC
CASRRTGDSGANVLTF
>NA|15|TRBV7-9|TRBJ2-1|NA
TGTGCCAGCAGCGACCGGGCCAAAGCGTACAATGAGCAGTTCTTC
CASSDRAKAYNEQFF
>NA|15|TRBV7-3|TRBJ2-7|NA
TGTGCCAGCAGGCTAGATGGGACCTACTCCTACGAGCAGTACTTC
CASRLDGTYSYEQYF
>TRBD2|14|TRBV27|TRBJ2-7|NA
TGTGCCAGCAGTACCTGGGGGGGCTCCTACGAGCAGTACTTC
CASSTWGGSYEQYF
>NA|13|TRBV29-1|TRBJ2-7|few
TGCAGCGTTGAACTGGCCAGCCCCTACGAGCAGTACTTC
CSVELASPYEQYF
>TRBD1|15|TRBV12-5|TRBJ2-7|NA
TGTGCTAGTGGTTTGGGGACAGGGATCCTCTACGAGCAGTACTTC
CASGLGTGILYEQYF
>NA|13|TRBV27|TRBJ2-5|NA
TGTGCCAGCAGTTTTGGACAAGCAGAGACCCAGTACTTC
CASSFGQAETQYF
>NA|14|TRBV29-1|TRBJ2-7|few
TGCAGCGTTGTCGGGGTTAACAGCCCCTACGAGCAGTACTTC
CSVVGVNSPYEQYF
>NA|12|TRBV7-9|TRBJ1-1|NA
TGTGCCAGCAGCCAGGGGAGCACTGAAGCTTTCTTT
CASSQGSTEAFF
>NA|14|TRBV2|TRBJ1-1|NA
TGTGCCAGCAGTGCCTGGAAGTTGGACACTGAAGCTTTCTTT
CASSAWKLDTEAFF
>NA|14|TRBV15|TRBJ2-7|few
TGTGCCACCAGCAGCGGCCAGGTCCCAAACGAGCAGTACTTC
CATSSGQVPNEQYF
>TRBD2|16|TRBV27|TRBJ2-5|NA
TGTGCCAGCAGTCCTAGCGGGGGGGAGATCCAAGAGACCCAGTACTTC
CASSPSGGEIQETQYF
>NA|12|TRBV27|TRBJ1-1|NA
TGTGCCAGCAGTTTTGGGTACACTGAAGCTTTCTTT
CASSFGYTEAFF
>NA|15|TRBV11-2|TRBJ2-7|NA
TGTGCCAGCAGCCCCCCGGGGGGGACAGCCTACGAGCAGTACTTC
CASSPPGGTAYEQYF
>TRBD1|15|TRBV2|TRBJ1-4|NA
TGTGCCAGCAGTGAAGAGACAGGGTCGAGAGAAAAACTGTTTTTT
CASSEETGSREKLFF
>NA|12|TRBV29-1|TRBJ2-7|few
TGCAGCGCCGGGACGGTGACCTACGAGCAGTACTTC
CSAGTVTYEQYF
>NA|14|TRBV10-2|TRBJ1-5|few
TGCGCCAGCAGTGGTGTAGGAGGCAATCAGCCCCAGCATTTT
CASSGVGGNQPQHF